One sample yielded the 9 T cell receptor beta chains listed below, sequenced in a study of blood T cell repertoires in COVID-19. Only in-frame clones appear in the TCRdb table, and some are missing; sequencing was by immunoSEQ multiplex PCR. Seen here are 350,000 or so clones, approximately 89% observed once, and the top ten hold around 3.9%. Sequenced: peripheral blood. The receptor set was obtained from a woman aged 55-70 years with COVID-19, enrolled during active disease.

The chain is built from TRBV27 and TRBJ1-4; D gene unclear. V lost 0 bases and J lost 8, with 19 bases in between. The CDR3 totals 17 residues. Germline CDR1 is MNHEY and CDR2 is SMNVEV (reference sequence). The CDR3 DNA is TGTGCCAGCAGTTTATCGGGCCGAATGGGCGGGCTGGAAAAACTGTTTTTT. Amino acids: CASSLSGRMGGLEKLFF.

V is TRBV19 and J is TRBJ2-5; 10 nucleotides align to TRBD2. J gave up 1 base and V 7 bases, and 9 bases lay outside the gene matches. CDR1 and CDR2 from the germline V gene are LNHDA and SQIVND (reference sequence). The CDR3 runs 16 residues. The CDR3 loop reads CASTPASGGLQETQYF. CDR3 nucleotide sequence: TGTGCCAGTACCCCCGCTAGCGGGGGACTCCAAGAGACCCAGTACTTC.

The CDR3 here is CASRDGGYTEAFF. CDR3 in DNA: TGTGCCAGCAGGGACGGAGGGTACACTGAAGCTTTCTTT. The chain carries TRBV3-1 (or the pseudogene TRBV3-2) and TRBJ1-1; D gene ambiguous. Germline loops: CDR1 LGHDT, CDR2 YNNKEL (reference sequence). V lost 6 bases, J lost 3 bases, and 11 bases lay in between. This CDR3 contains 13 residues.

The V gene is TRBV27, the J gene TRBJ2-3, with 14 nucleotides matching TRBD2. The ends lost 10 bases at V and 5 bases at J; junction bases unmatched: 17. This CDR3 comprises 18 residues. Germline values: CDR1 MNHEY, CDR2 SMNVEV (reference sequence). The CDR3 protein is CATLGSQRLAGGGDTQYF. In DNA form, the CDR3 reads TGTGCCACCCTTGGGAGTCAACGACTAGCGGGGGGGGGAGATACGCAGTATTTT.

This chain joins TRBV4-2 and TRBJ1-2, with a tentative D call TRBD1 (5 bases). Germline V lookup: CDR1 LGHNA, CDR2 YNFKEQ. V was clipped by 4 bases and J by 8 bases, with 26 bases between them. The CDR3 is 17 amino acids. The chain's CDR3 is CASSPTLQGGLARGYTF. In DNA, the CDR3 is TGTGCCAGCAGCCCTACCCTCCAGGGAGGGTTGGCCCGGGGCTACACCTTC.

The CDR3 spells CASSLKGGETQYF. The CDR3 coding sequence is TGTGCCAGCAGCTTAAAGGGAGGAGAGACCCAGTACTTC. This chain joins TRBV5-4 and TRBJ2-5; TRBD2 might be the D (6 bases). Trimming shortened V by 2 bases and J by 4 bases, and 9 bases separated the two germline ends. The CDR3 covers 13 residues. From germline, CDR1 is SGHNT and CDR2 YYREEE (reference sequence).

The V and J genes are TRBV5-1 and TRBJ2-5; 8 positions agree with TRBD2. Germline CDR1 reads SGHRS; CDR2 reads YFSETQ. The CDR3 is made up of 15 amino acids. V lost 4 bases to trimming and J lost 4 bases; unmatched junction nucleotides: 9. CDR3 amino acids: CASSPEGSGGETQYF. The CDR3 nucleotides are TGCGCCAGCAGCCCAGAGGGGAGCGGGGGAGAGACCCAGTACTTC.

In nucleotides, the CDR3 is TGTGCCAGCAGCGTAGATGGGGGCCCCGGATATGGCTACACCTTC. Encoded protein: CASSVDGGPGYGYTF. The rearrangement links TRBV9 to TRBJ1-2; D is perhaps TRBD1 (6 bases). Trimming cost V 0 bases and J 5 bases, with 14 bases left between them. CDR3 length: 15 amino acids. From germline, CDR1 is SGDLS and CDR2 YYNGEE. The whole variable domain, remainder taken from reference TRBV9 and TRBJ1-2, is DSGVTQTPKHLITATGQRVTLRCSPRSGDLSVYWYQQSLDQGLQFLIQYYNGEERAKGNILERFSAQQFPDLHSELNLSSLELGDSALYFCASSVDGGPGYGYTFGSGTRLTVV.

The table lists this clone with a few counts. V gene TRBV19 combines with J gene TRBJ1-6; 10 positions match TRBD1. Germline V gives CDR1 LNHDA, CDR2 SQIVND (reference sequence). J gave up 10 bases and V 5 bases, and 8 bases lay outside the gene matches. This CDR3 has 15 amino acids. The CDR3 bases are TGTGCCAGTAGTTGGGGGACAGGGGAAAACTCACCCCTCCACTTT. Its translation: CASSWGTGENSPLHF. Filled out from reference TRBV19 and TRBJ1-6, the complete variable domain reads DGGITQSPKYLFRKEGQNVTLSCEQNLNHDAMYWYRQDPGQGLRLIYYSQIVNDFQKGDIAEGYSVSREKKESFPLTVTSAQKNPTAFYLCASSWGTGENSPLHFGNGTRLTVT.